This TCR beta chain was recovered during a study of cytomegalovirus exposure and HLA in healthy donors. The primer mix had 60 Vbeta and 13 Jbeta primers. Data came from immunoSEQ multiplex PCR; TCRdb stores just in-frame clones and leaves some out. The sample includes around 140,000 clones, roughly 9% of them seen just once. Per the germline V gene, CDR1 is LNHNV and CDR2 is YYDKDF (reference sequence). V shed 3 bases and J shed 1 base, with 12 bases lying between them. The CDR3 contains 16 residues. The sequencing input was PBMCs. The gene calls are TRBV15 and TRBJ2-2, with D tentatively TRBD2 (6 bases). This receptor was taken from a woman aged 35 to 49 in good health and CMV-seropositive. CDR3 DNA sequence: TGTGCCACCAGCAGGGAGGGTCTCGTGAACACCGGGGAGCTGTTTTTT. It translates to CATSREGLVNTGELFF.